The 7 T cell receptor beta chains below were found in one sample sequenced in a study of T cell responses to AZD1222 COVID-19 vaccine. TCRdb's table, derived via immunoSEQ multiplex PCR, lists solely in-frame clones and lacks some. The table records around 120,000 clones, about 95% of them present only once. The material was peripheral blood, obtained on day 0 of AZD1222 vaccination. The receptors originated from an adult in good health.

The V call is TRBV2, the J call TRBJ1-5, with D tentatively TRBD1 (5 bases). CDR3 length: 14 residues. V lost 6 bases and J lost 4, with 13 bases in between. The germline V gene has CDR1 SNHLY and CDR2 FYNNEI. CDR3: CASSDRRSNQPQHF. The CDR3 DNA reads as TGTGCCAGCAGCGACAGACGGTCGAATCAGCCCCAGCATTTT. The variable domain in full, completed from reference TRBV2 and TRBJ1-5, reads EPEVTQTPSHQVTQMGQEVILRCVPISNHLYFYWYRQILGQKVEFLVSFYNNEISEKSEIFDDQFSVERPDGSNFTLKIRSTKLEDSAMYFCASSDRRSNQPQHFGDGTRLSIL.

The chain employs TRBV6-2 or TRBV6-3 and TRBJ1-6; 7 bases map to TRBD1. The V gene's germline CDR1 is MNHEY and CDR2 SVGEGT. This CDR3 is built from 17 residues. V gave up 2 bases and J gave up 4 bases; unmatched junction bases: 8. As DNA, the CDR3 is TGTGCCAGCAGTTACCCTTTACTGACAGGGTATAATTCACCCCTCCACTTT. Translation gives CASSYPLLTGYNSPLHF.

The DNA of the CDR3 is TGCGCCAGCAGCCAAGGACAGTTCTCTGGAAACACCATATATTTT. It is translated as CASSQGQFSGNTIYF. V gene TRBV4-1 combines with J gene TRBJ1-3, with D tentatively TRBD1 (5 bases). This CDR3 has 15 residues. Trimming took off 1 base at V and 0 bases at J, with 7 bases between the two ends. Germline CDR1 reads MGHRA; CDR2 reads YSYEKL.

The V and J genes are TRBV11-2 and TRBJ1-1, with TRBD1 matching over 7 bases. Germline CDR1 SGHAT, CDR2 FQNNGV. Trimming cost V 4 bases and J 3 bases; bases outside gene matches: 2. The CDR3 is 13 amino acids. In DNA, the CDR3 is TGTGCCAGCAGCTCAGGGGGAGACACTGAAGCTTTCTTT. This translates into CASSSGGDTEAFF.

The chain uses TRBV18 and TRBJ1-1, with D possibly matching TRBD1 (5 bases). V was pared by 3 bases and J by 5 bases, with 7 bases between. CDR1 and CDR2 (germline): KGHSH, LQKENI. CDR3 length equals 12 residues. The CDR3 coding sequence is TGTGCCAGCTCACCGTCAGGGACTGAAGCTTTCTTT. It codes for CASSPSGTEAFF.

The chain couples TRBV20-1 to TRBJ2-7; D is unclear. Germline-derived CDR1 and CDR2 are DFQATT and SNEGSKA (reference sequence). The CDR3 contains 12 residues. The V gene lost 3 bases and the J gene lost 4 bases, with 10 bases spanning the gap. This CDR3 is CSASRSDYEQYF. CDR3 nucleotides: TGCAGTGCTAGTCGCTCCGATTACGAGCAGTACTTC.

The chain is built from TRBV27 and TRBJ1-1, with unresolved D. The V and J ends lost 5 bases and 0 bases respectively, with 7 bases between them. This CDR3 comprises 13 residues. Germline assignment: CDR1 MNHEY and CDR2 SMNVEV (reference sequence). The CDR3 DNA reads TGTGCCAGCAGTCAAACAATGAACACTGAAGCTTTCTTT. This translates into CASSQTMNTEAFF.